This is a list of T cell receptor beta chains from one sample in a study of a mutant IDH1 vaccine in newly diagnosed glioma. The table came from immunoSEQ multiplex PCR; TCRdb's copy has only in-frame clones and leaves some out. The sample has tens of thousands of clones; 80% to 85% are singletons. The sequences come from peripheral blood mononuclear cells (PBMCs), collected from a glioma patient treated with radiotherapy, temozolomide or both. The receptors were sampled from a man aged 50-59 years with glioma. Some clones in this sample may be carry-over from other donors' samples. CDR3s include the opening cysteine and the closing phenylalanine or tryptophan. Each record gives: V gene, D gene, J gene, clone size, CDR3 protein, CDR3 DNA. A D gene is named only where the DNA matches it firmly. Some rows mark clone size as missing; the rest say once, few, many or name a class of expanded clone.

>TRBV6-1|.|TRBJ1-4|.
CASRRSTNEKLFF
TGTGCCAGCAGGAGATCAACTAATGAAAAACTGTTTTTT
>TRBV10-3|.|TRBJ2-7|.
CATSGADYEQYF
TGTGCCACCTCCGGGGCCGATTACGAGCAGTACTTC
>TRBV2|.|TRBJ1-3|few
CASSPRSNTIYF
TGTGCCAGCAGTCCCCGTTCCAACACCATATATTTT
>TRBV6-5|.|TRBJ2-6|.
CASSFRGSNVLTF
TGTGCCAGCAGTTTTCGGGGGTCCAACGTCCTGACTTTC
>TRBV7-8|.|TRBJ2-5|.
CASSLVEGGQETQYF
TGTGCCAGCAGCTTAGTGGAGGGAGGCCAAGAGACCCAGTACTTC
>TRBV29-1|.|TRBJ2-1|.
CSVQGTLDGFSSYNEQFF
TGCAGCGTTCAGGGGACACTGGACGGCTTCAGCTCCTACAATGAGCAGTTCTTC
>TRBV6-1|TRBD2|TRBJ2-7|.
CASSESGTSGAWEQYF
TGTGCCAGCAGTGAATCCGGGACTAGCGGGGCCTGGGAGCAGTACTTC
>TRBV2|.|TRBJ2-1|.
CASSQPARDEQFF
TGTGCCAGCAGCCAACCCGCGAGGGATGAGCAGTTCTTC
>TRBV10-3|.|TRBJ1-1|.
CAIRLGTGEAFF
TGTGCCATCAGACTAGGGACGGGTGAAGCTTTCTTT
>TRBV30|.|TRBJ2-2|.
CAWSGRQAELNTGELFF
TGTGCCTGGAGTGGCCGGCAGGCCGAACTCAACACCGGGGAGCTGTTTTTT